Listed below are T cell receptor beta chains from one sample, sequenced in a study of CD8 T cells in ankylosing spondylitis. TCRdb processed the 5' RACE reads anew with MiXCR; each CDR3 protein has one entry. The data show about 840,000 distinct CDR3 sequences, with approximately 10% seen just once and just over 0.5% held by the top ten. Sequenced sample: blood, either unsorted or a sorted T cell fraction (not recorded which). These receptors were taken from a male donor with ankylosing spondylitis. CDR3s include the opening cysteine and the closing phenylalanine or tryptophan.

TRBJ1-3 TRBV7-2 CASSPGWSSGNTIYF
TRBJ2-3 TRBV4-3 CASSQDLAGGRSTDTQYF
TRBJ1-3 TRBV6-1 CASSHKGARGYTIYF
TRBJ2-1 TRBV28 CASSLLSDGNAYNEQFF
TRBJ1-2 TRBV6-2/TRBV6-3 CASSYARTVENGYTF
TRBJ2-7 TRBV7-2 CASSAGTPAYEQYF
TRBJ2-7 TRBV4-3 CASSHLPGQGPYEQYF
TRBJ2-5 TRBV28 CASIRPGLVKTQYF
TRBJ2-3 TRBV5-1 CASSLGQGVDTQYF
TRBJ2-7 TRBV5-1 CASSLATGKTYEQYF
TRBJ2-5 TRBV5-1 CASKGLSKETQYF
TRBJ1-4 TRBV5-1 CASSLEGRQILEKLFF